This T cell receptor beta chain was found in a study of PD-1 blockade in classical Hodgkin lymphoma (dated by TCRdb to 2018 to 2021). For context, the study as a whole: Nivolumab dosing was 3 mg/kg intravenously every 2 weeks, continuing until either disease progression or unacceptable toxicity. The study used CyTOF and TCR beta sequencing to define a peripheral blood immune signature of response to PD-1 blockade in classical Hodgkin lymphoma. What the authors observed across the whole study: Lower diversity was observed in patients in whom nivolumab was started less than 1 year after ASCT, and these patients were excluded from later analyses so that confounding by immune reconstitution would be avoided. Newly diagnosed patients were reported to have lower baseline TCR diversity than healthy donors, and relapsed/refractory patients were reported to have lower baseline TCR diversity still. Baseline diversity similar to that of newly diagnosed patients was observed in trial patients achieving complete response, whereas significantly lower diversity was observed in partial responders and progressors. By C4D1, a significant rise was seen in CD4+ TCR diversity but not in CD8+ TCR diversity (p=0.0027 vs p=0.16), and the rise was most apparent among complete responders (p=0.02). The study was restricted to a single clinical trial cohort, and the causes of repertoire differences, possibly disease activity or prior therapy, were left undefined.

Genomic DNA was isolated using the Qiagen DNeasy kit from unsorted PBMCs as well as from negatively selected CD4+ and CD8+ fractions. TCR beta CDR3 regions were amplified by immunoSEQ multiplex PCR using primers annealing to V and J segments. A synthetic immune receptor repertoire was used to minimize amplification bias, and any residual bias was removed computationally once sequencing was done. The original methods were these. Custom Python scripts were used to quantify repertoire diversity as the Shannon entropy index. Unsorted, CD4+ and CD8+ repertoires were analyzed separately, except for combined analyses in which CD4+ and CD8+ sequences were merged in silico. A clone was considered expanded if an increase in frequency of at least 2-fold after treatment relative to C1D1 was found, and a pseudocount of 0.5 was applied to clones undetected at baseline. Singleton clones were defined as clones with 0 or 1 copy at C1D1, and non-singleton clones were defined as clones with 2 or more copies. Clones expanded in unsorted samples were assigned a CD4+, CD8+ or unknown annotation through matching of protein sequences in sorted samples from the same patient. Wilcoxon tests were applied to paired samples to test diversity changes from C1D1 to C4D1. Drawn from immuneACCESS, this table holds only the in-frame rearrangements with V and J called that TCRdb kept. Clones are partly lost; checked studies trace under half to an unresolved V gene and leave the rest unexplained. V, J and clone size were drawn from that table, and D and trimming were deduced from the DNA. The table for this sample lists some 40,000 clones; 75% to 85% of them were counted only once. The ten biggest clones cover approximately 11% of the sample.

In the paper's terms, the time point label means: cycle 1 day 1 (C1D1), immediately before nivolumab initiation. Every trial patient had relapsed after autologous stem cell transplantation, and cohorts A, B and C differed in prior brentuximab vedotin exposure. The trial cohort was composed of under 70 patients with relapsed/refractory classical Hodgkin lymphoma, for whom complete response, partial response or progressive disease was recorded as best overall response. Single-agent nivolumab was administered to trial patients in the multi-cohort phase II CheckMate 205 trial. Best overall response was determined by an independent review committee according to the 2007 International Working Group response criteria. PBMCs from the trial were collected at three points: immediately before nivolumab initiation (C1D1), and during therapy at cycle 2 day 1 and cycle 4 day 1. After peripheral blood was drawn into 8 mL Vacutainer Cell Preparation Tubes, PBMCs were isolated by centrifugation and then cryopreserved.

Details on this clone: There is no known antigen for this receptor. One base away there is no much larger clone; base qualities are not given.

CDR1 and CDR2 were assigned from the germline V gene as MRHNA and SNTAGT. CDR3 length: 13 amino acids, cysteine to phenylalanine. The sequence is cut down to CDR3 DNA, 39 bases in frame from base 1. V lost 8 bases and J lost 8 bases, and the count of bases not matched to a germline gene is 9. The receptor chain draws on TRBV6-4 and TRBJ2-1, and 7 bases in between align with TRBD2. This sample comprised peripheral blood mononuclear cells (PBMCs), obtained at baseline. This clonotype was sampled from a human donor with classical Hodgkin lymphoma. This receptor carries the CDR3 CASSAGESDEQFF. The DNA sequence is given as TGTGCCAGCTCGGCGGGAGAAAGCGATGAGCAGTTCTTC.